One T cell receptor beta chain is described in this entry. The sample holds other DNA sequences that translate to the same CDR3. The data were obtained in a study of blood T cell repertoires in COVID-19. Study context: The United States, Italy and Spain were the sources of the acute and convalescent COVID-19 samples.

CDR3 length: 14 residues. The V gene end was trimmed by 2 bases and the J gene end by 4 bases; junction bases not matched to a gene: 4. Germline V gene lookup returns CDR1 SGHAT and CDR2 FQNNGV. The protocol was immunoSEQ multiplex PCR, while the TCRdb copy is restricted to in-frame clones and leaves out a portion. The table includes 250,000 to 300,000 clones, 80% to 90% detected once. This TCR derives from a woman in her 70s with acute or convalescent COVID-19. The specimen was peripheral blood. This chain joins TRBV11-2 and TRBJ1-2; 7 bases line up with TRBD1. The CDR3 DNA reads as TGTGCCAGCAGCTTAAACCAGGGGGGCTATGGCTACACCTTC. Its protein is CASSLNQGGYGYTF.